This T cell receptor beta chain was recovered during a study of CD8 T cells in ankylosing spondylitis. Findings of the study overall: Within ankylosing spondylitis blood, a TCR beta motif made up of eight or nine highly homologous variants appeared to be characteristic. Within matched ankylosing spondylitis synovial fluid, disease-linked clones were reportedly significantly enriched. Disease-associated clones were CD8+ and fairly uncommon in peripheral blood.

Remarks on this clonotype: Its antigen remains unidentified.

V was clipped by 3 bases and J by 5 bases; unmatched bases: 8. Germline V CDR1 and CDR2: LGHDT, YNNKEL (reference sequence). This CDR3 region has 15 residues. Libraries of TCR beta came from quantitative 5'-RACE with molecular barcodes. TCRdb ran MiXCR on the 5' RACE reads and lists one entry per CDR3 protein. Here the sample spans over 600,000 distinct CDR3 sequences, over 15% being singletons. Sequenced sample: blood, either unsorted or a sorted T cell fraction (not recorded which). The receptor was isolated from a male donor with ankylosing spondylitis. The chain recombines TRBV3-1 with TRBJ2-5; TRBD1 matches at 8 bases. Here the CDR3 DNA reads TGTGCCAGCAGCCATCCGCAGGGGGCCAGGGAGACCCAGTACTTC. This codes for CASSHPQGARETQYF.